The sequence of this T cell receptor beta chain was determined in a study of human T cells and chemical hapten exposure (dated by TCRdb to the early 2020s). Broadly, across the study: For sensitization, 2% DPC in acetone was applied to a 2 cm by 2 cm area of upper inner arm skin. Throughout the study period of roughly 24 weeks, patients also received therapeutic DPC doses to the scalp every week. Patch tests used Finn chambers with 0.01% DPC on the upper back, scored after 6 days by International Contact Dermatitis Research Group standards. Alopecia areata with under or over 50% scalp involvement, alopecia totalis and alopecia universalis were represented in the patient cohort, which was mostly female. Libraries were pooled for sequencing, and variation in per-sample TCR yields was attributed mainly to small differences in library volumes within the pool. Peripheral blood TCR repertoire changes were tracked in vivo in alopecia patients during primary and secondary sensitization to the hapten diphenylcyclopropenone (DPC). Blood samples were taken from patients before sensitization (week 0) and then at 2, 6 and about 24 weeks after DPC sensitization. About 27 alopecia patients gave blood for TCR sequencing at one to four time points (pre-sensitization, 2, 6 and 24 weeks). Overall study outcomes, separate from this receptor: After repeated subsampling, the strength of the expansion versus patch-test correlation and the threshold at which it became significant changed. Patch test score correlated positively with the number of PT1 expanded TCRs, reaching significance at thresholds 8, 16 and 32 but not at 4. All patients had alopecia, a presumed autoimmune disease, so their immune response might differ from that of healthy individuals. DPC sensitization did not change how many TCRs were above 1 in 1000 frequency, and no evidence was found of alterations in global repertoire structure. Significantly more large CDR3 similarity clusters were formed by expanded TCRs than by pre-sensitization or healthy control sets, consistent with antigen-driven responses.

Library generation was performed with RACE. The listed sequencing device is NextSeq 500. During library preparation, unique molecular identifiers were attached to individual cDNA molecules so that TCRs could be counted in a quantitative, reproducible way. From each blood RNA sample, both TCR alpha and TCR beta chains were sequenced. The authors' analysis ran thus. A median of about 89,000 TCRs per sample was observed, with a range of roughly 20,000 to 750,000. The Decombinator software suite was used to annotate the V, J and CDR3 of the TCR reads. For the PS versus PT1 abundance plots, all samples were subsampled to the same number of TCRs (28,000). Expanded TCRs were defined as absent before sensitization and observed at least eight times at the 2-week time point. TCRdb trimmed public reads at Q25 via fastp, called clones via MiXCR and kept in-frame beta chains. Under each unique CDR3 protein, matching rows form one entry showing the most common genes and DNA. The V and J calls and clone size come from TCRdb's table, not from the authors' own analysis. For this sample the table gives 370,000 or so distinct CDR3 sequences, of which nearly 5% were detected only once. The top ten clonotypes cover approximately 2.3% of the sample.

The meaning of the sample's time point label: patch test 1, 2 weeks after DPC sensitization. Taken with the paper, the label for treatment or condition translates to: therapeutic diphenylcyclopropenone sensitization with weekly scalp DPC. Blood at each patch-test visit was drawn before the patch test was applied. Eligible patients were aged 18 to 70, diagnosed with alopecia, deemed suitable for DPC therapy, and excluded if pregnant. Total RNA was isolated from unfractionated whole blood collected in Tempus Blood RNA tubes. A remark on this clonotype: What antigen it recognizes has not been identified. Per-base qualities were not stored, and no clone one base away is much larger.

Trimming removed 2 bases from V and 4 bases from J; the gene matches leave 7 bases unexplained. The germline V gene supplies CDR1 MNHNS and CDR2 SASEGT. The CDR3 measures 15 amino acids from cysteine to phenylalanine. The CDR3 DNA has 45 bases and is translated from base 1. The material sequenced was whole blood, taken in connection with sensitization to the hapten diphenylcyclopropenone (DPC). The clonotype comes from a woman aged 50 to 60 with alopecia areata. Some clones in this sample may be carry-over from other donors' samples. The chain is encoded by TRBV6-1 joined to TRBJ1-1; TRBD1 agrees with 7 junctional bases. The nucleotide sequence reads TGTGCCAGCAGTGAAAGGACAGGTTGGTTCACTGAAGCTTTCTTT. Its protein product is CASSERTGWFTEAFF.